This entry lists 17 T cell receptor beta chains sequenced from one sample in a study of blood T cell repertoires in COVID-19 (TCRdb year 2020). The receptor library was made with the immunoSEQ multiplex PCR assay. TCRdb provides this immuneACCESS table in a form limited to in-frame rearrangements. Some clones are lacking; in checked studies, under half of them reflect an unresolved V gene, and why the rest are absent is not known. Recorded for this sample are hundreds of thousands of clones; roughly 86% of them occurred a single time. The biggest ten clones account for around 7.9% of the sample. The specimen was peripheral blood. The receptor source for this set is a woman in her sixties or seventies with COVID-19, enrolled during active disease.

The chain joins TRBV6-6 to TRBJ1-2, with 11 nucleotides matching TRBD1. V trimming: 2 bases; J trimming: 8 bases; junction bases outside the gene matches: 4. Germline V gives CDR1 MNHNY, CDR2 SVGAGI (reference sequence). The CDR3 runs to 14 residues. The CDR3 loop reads CASSYGQGAGGYTF. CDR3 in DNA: TGTGCCAGCAGTTACGGACAGGGGGCGGGAGGCTACACCTTC.

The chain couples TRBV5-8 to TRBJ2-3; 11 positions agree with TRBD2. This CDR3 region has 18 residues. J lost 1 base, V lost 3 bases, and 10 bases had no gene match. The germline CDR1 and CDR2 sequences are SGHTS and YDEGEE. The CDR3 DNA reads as TGTGCCAGCAGCTCACCCGCCTTACTAGCGGGGGGCACAGATACGCAGTATTTT. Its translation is CASSSPALLAGGTDTQYF.

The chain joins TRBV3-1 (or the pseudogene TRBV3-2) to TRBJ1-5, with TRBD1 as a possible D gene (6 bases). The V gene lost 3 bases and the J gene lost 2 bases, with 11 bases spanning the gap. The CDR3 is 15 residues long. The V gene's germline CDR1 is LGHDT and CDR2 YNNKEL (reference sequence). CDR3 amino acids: CASSQHRDRNQPQHF. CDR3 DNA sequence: TGTGCCAGCAGCCAGCACAGGGATCGCAATCAGCCCCAGCATTTT.

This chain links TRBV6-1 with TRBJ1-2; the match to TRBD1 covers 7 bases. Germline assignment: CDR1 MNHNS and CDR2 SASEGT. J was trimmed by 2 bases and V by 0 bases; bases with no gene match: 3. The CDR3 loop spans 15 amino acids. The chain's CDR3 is CASSEADRTNYGYTF. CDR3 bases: TGTGCCAGCAGTGAAGCGGACAGGACGAACTATGGCTACACCTTC.

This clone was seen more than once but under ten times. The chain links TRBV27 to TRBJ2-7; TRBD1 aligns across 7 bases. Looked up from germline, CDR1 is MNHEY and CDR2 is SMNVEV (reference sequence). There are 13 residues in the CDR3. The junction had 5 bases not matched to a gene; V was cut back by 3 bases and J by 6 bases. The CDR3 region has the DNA TGTGCCAGCAGTTTTTCAGGGGGTTCCGAGCAGTACTTC. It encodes CASSFSGGSEQYF.

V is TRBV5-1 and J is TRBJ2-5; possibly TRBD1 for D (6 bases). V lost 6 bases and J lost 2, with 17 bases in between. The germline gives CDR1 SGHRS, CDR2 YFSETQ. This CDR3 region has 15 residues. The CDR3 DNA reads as TGCGCCAGCACCCCGGACAGAGTTTCTCAAGAGACCCAGTACTTC. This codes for CASTPDRVSQETQYF.

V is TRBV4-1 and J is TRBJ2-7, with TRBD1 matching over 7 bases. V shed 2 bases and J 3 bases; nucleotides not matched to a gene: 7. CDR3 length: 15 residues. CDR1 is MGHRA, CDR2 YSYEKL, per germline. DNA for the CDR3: TGCGCCAGCAGCCAAACACTGGGACAGTTCTACGAGCAGTACTTC. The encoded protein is CASSQTLGQFYEQYF.

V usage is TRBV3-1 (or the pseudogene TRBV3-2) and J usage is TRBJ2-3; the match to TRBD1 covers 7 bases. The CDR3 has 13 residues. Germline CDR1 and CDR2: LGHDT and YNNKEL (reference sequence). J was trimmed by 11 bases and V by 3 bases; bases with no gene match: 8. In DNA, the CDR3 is TGTGCCAGCAGCCAGCTAAGGGACAGCGGGCAGTATTTT. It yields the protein CASSQLRDSGQYF.

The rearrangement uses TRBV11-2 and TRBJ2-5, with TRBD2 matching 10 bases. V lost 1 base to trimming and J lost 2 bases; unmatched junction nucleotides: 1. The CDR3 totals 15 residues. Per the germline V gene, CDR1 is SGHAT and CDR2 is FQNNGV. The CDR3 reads CASSLASGGQETQYF. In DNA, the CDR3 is TGTGCCAGCAGCTTAGCTAGCGGGGGACAAGAGACCCAGTACTTC.

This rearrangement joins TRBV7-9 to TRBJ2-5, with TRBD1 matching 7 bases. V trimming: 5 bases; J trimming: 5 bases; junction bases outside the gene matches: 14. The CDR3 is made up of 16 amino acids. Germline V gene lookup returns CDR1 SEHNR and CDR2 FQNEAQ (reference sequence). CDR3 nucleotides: TGTGCCAGCAGCACAAACTTAGAGGGGGCATGGGAGACCCAGTACTTC. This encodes CASSTNLEGAWETQYF.

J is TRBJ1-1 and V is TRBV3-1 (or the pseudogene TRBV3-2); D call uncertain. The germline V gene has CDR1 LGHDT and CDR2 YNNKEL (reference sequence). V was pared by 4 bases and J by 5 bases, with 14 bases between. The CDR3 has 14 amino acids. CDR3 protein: CASSPRAGKTEAFF. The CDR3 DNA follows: TGTGCCAGCAGCCCCCGAGCAGGTAAAACTGAAGCTTTCTTT.

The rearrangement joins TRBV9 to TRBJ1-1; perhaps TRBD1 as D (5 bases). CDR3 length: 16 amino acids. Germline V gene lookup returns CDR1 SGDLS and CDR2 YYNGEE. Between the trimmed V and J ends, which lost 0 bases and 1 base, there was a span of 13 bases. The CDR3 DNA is TGTGCCAGCAGCGTAGCGTCAGGGAAGGGGAACACTGAAGCTTTCTTT. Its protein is CASSVASGKGNTEAFF.

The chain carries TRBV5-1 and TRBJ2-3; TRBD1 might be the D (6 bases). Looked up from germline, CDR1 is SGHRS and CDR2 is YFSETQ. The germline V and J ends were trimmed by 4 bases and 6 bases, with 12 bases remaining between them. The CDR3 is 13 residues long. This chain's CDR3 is CASSPGRGDTQYF. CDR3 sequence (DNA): TGCGCCAGCAGCCCCGGAAGGGGGGATACGCAGTATTTT. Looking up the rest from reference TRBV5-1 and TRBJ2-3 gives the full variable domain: KAGVTQTPRYLIKTRGQQVTLSCSPISGHRSVSWYQQTPGQGLQFLFEYFSETQRNKGNFPGRFSGRQFSNSRSEMNVSTLELGDSALYLCASSPGRGDTQYFGPGTRLTVL.

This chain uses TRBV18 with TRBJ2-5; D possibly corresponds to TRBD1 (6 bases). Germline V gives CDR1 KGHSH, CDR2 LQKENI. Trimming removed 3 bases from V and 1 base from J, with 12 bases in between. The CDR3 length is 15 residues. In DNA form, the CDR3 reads TGTGCCAGCTCACCCAGACAGGCCTCCCAAGAGACCCAGTACTTC. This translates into CASSPRQASQETQYF.

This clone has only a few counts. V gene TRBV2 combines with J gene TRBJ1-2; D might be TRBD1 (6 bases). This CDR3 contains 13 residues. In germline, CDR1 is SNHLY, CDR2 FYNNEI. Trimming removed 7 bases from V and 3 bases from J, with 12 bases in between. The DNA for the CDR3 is TGTGCCAGCACCGATGAGGGGGACTATGGCTACACCTTC. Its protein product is CASTDEGDYGYTF.

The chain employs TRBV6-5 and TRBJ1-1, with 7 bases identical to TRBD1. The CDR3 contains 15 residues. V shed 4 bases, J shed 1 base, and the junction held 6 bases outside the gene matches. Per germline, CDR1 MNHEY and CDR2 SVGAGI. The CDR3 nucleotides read TGTGCCAGCAGTTTAGGGGGCCATGGGAACACTGAAGCTTTCTTT. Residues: CASSLGGHGNTEAFF.

CDR3 in amino acids: CASSLGSQGVGDRSTF. The CDR3 coding sequence is TGTGCCAGCAGCTTGGGATCACAGGGTGTGGGGGACCGCAGTACCTTC. The chain uses TRBV5-4 and TRBJ1-2; D might be TRBD1 (6 bases). Germline loops: CDR1 SGHNT, CDR2 YYREEE (reference sequence). V lost 0 bases to trimming and J lost 14 bases, with 26 bases between them. The CDR3 has 16 amino acids. The full variable domain, in which reference TRBV5-4 and TRBJ1-2 provide the parts outside the CDR3, is ETGVTQSPTHLIKTRGQQVTLRCSSQSGHNTVSWYQQALGQGPQFIFQYYREEENGRGNFPPRFSGLQFPNYSSELNVNALELDDSALYLCASSLGSQGVGDRSTFGSGTRLTVV.